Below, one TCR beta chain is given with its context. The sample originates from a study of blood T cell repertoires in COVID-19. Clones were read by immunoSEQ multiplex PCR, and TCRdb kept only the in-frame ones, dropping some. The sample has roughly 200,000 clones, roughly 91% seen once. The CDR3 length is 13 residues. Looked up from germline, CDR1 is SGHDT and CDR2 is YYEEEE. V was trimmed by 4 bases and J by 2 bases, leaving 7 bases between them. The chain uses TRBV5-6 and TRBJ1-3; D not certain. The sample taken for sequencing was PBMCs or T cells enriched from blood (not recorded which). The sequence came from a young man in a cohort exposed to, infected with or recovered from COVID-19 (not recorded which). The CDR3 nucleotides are TGTGCCAGCAGCCCCTATGCTGGAAACACCATATATTTT. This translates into CASSPYAGNTIYF.